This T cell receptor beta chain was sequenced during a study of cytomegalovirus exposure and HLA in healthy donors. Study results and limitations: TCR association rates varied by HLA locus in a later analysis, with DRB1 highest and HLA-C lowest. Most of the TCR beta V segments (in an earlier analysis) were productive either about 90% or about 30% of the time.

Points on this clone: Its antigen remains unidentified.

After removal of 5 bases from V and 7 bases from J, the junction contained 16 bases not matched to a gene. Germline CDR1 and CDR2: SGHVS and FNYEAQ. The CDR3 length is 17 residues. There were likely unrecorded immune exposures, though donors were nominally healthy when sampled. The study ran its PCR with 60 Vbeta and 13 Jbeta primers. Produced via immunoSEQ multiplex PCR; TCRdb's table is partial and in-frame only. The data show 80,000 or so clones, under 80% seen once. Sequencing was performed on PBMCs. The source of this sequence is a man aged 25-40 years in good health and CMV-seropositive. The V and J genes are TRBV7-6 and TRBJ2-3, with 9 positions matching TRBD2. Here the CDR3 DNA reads TGTGCCAGCAGCCCTTACGTACAGCGGGAGGCCTTGAATACGCAGTATTTT. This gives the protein CASSPYVQREALNTQYF.